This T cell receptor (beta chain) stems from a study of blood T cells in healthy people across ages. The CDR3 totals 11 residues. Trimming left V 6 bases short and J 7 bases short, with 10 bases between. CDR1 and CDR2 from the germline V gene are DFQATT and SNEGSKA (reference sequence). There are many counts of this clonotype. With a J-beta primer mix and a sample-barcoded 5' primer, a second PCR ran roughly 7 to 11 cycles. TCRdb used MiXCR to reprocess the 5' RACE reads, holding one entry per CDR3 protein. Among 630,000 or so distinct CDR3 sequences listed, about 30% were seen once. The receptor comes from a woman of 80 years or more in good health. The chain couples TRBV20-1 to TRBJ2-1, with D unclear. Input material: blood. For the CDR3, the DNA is TGCAGTGCCCCTACTTGGAATGAGCAGTTCTTC. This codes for CSAPTWNEQFF.